The 26 T cell receptor beta chains presented below share a single source sample, sequenced in a study of cytomegalovirus exposure and HLA in healthy donors. Amplification used 60 Vbeta primers and 13 Jbeta primers. The repertoire was sequenced with immunoSEQ multiplex PCR; TCRdb's copy has only in-frame clones and lacks some. The data contain 150,000 to 200,000 clones, roughly four fifths of them singletons. Material: PBMCs. The origin of the receptors is a man aged 45-65 years in good health and CMV-seropositive.

V and J are TRBV6-1 and TRBJ2-7, with D unresolved. Trimming took 4 bases from V and 3 from J, leaving 7 bases between them. The CDR3 covers 12 residues. Germline assignment: CDR1 MNHNS and CDR2 SASEGT. The CDR3, as DNA: TGTGCCAGCAGTGTCAGGAACTACGAGCAGTACTTC. As protein: CASSVRNYEQYF.

The rearrangement uses TRBV6-1 and TRBJ1-1, with TRBD1 identical over 7 bases. This CDR3 has 12 residues. CDR1 MNHNS and CDR2 SASEGT come from the germline V gene. J gave up 5 bases and V 5 bases, and 2 bases lay outside the gene matches. The CDR3 region has the DNA TGTGCCAGCAGTAGACAGGGAACTGAAGCTTTCTTT. This codes for CASSRQGTEAFF.

V and J are TRBV27 and TRBJ1-3; D gene unclear. Per the germline V gene, CDR1 is MNHEY and CDR2 is SMNVEV (reference sequence). The CDR3 has 13 amino acids. Trimming took 6 bases from V and 0 from J, leaving 6 bases between them. The CDR3 spells CASSSVSGNTIYF. The CDR3 coding sequence is TGTGCCAGCAGCTCAGTCTCTGGAAACACCATATATTTT.

The V gene is TRBV5-1, the J gene TRBJ1-2, with D possibly TRBD1 on 6 matching bases. The length of the CDR3 is 14 residues. CDR1 SGHRS and CDR2 YFSETQ come from the germline V gene. Trimming stripped 4 bases from V and 5 bases from J, with 15 bases between. The chain's CDR3 is CASSVGQPEYGYTF. In DNA form, the CDR3 reads TGCGCCAGCAGCGTCGGACAGCCCGAATATGGCTACACCTTC. The complete variable domain, with remaining parts taken from reference TRBV5-1 and TRBJ1-2, reads KAGVTQTPRYLIKTRGQQVTLSCSPISGHRSVSWYQQTPGQGLQFLFEYFSETQRNKGNFPGRFSGRQFSNSRSEMNVSTLELGDSALYLCASSVGQPEYGYTFGSGTRLTVV.

V and J are TRBV7-2 and TRBJ2-1; D is undetermined. V lost 1 base and J 10 bases, leaving 8 bases between the germline ends. There are 12 residues in the CDR3. In germline, CDR1 is SGHTA, CDR2 FQGNSA. CDR3 protein: CASSLVGEEQFF. The CDR3 region has the DNA TGTGCCAGCAGCTTAGTTGGAGAGGAGCAGTTCTTC.

This rearrangement joins TRBV28 to TRBJ2-2; 13 bases agree with TRBD2. This CDR3 is 17 amino acids long. V was pared by 3 bases and J by 0 bases, with 1 base of the junction left unmatched. Germline values: CDR1 MDHEN, CDR2 SYDVKM. The CDR3 protein is CASSLGTSGTNTGELFF. DNA for the CDR3: TGTGCCAGCAGTTTGGGGACTAGCGGGACGAACACCGGGGAGCTGTTTTTT.

CDR3 in amino acids: CASSKGQNYGYTF. The CDR3 DNA sequence: TGTGCCAGCAGTAAGGGACAGAACTATGGCTACACCTTC. The V gene is TRBV6-5, the J gene TRBJ1-2; 7 bases map to TRBD1. The germline V gene encodes CDR1 MNHEY and CDR2 SVGAGI. This CDR3 spans 13 amino acids. Unmatched junction bases numbered 2, after V lost 5 bases and J lost 2 bases.

The chain is built from TRBV28 and TRBJ1-2; D unclear. Trimming removed 3 bases from V and 2 bases from J, with 7 bases in between. This CDR3 is built from 13 residues. Germline V gives CDR1 MDHEN, CDR2 SYDVKM. CDR3 loop: CASSFARNYGYTF. DNA of the CDR3: TGTGCCAGCAGTTTCGCCAGGAACTATGGCTACACCTTC.

Only one count was recorded for this clone. V gene TRBV19 combines with J gene TRBJ1-1; D is ambiguous. Germline V CDR1 and CDR2: LNHDA, SQIVND (reference sequence). The CDR3 spans 13 residues. The V end lost 4 bases, the J end lost 0 bases, and 6 bases lay between the germline ends. CDR3 residues: CASSTEMNTEAFF. The CDR3 DNA follows: TGTGCCAGTAGTACCGAGATGAACACTGAAGCTTTCTTT.

The chain combines TRBV5-6 with TRBJ2-1; 12 nucleotides align to TRBD2. V was clipped by 0 bases and J by 3 bases; unmatched bases: 7. Germline CDR1 reads SGHDT; CDR2 reads YYEEEE. The CDR3 extends over 18 amino acids. For the CDR3, the DNA is TGTGCCAGCAGCTTGGGGACTAGCGGGGCCTTTAGCTACAATGAGCAGTTCTTC. Translated: CASSLGTSGAFSYNEQFF.

The chain employs TRBV30 and TRBJ2-2, with TRBD2 identical over 13 bases. Looked up from germline, CDR1 is GTSNPN and CDR2 is SVGIG (reference sequence). V was clipped by 4 bases and J by 5 bases; unmatched bases: 4. CDR3 length: 15 residues. The CDR3 loop is CAWMGLAGYTGELFF. Here the CDR3 DNA reads TGTGCCTGGATGGGACTAGCGGGATATACCGGGGAGCTGTTTTTT.

J is TRBJ1-4 and V is TRBV5-8; D may be TRBD1 (5 bases). Germline-derived CDR1 and CDR2 are SGHTS and YDEGEE. V was trimmed by 0 bases and J by 0 bases, leaving 12 bases between them. The CDR3 runs to 17 residues. In DNA form, the CDR3 reads TGTGCCAGCAGCTTGGGTACAGGTCTTGCAACTAATGAAAAACTGTTTTTT. It codes for CASSLGTGLATNEKLFF. Based on the CDR3 plus reference TRBV5-8 and TRBJ1-4, the full variable domain is EAGVTQSPTHLIKTRGQQATLRCSPISGHTSVYWYQQALGLGLQFLLWYDEGEERNRGNFPPRFSGRQFPNYSSELNVNALELEDSALYLCASSLGTGLATNEKLFFGSGTQLSVL.

This clone has a single count. The J gene is TRBJ2-5, the V gene TRBV5-1; no clear D gene. Germline CDR1 is SGHRS and CDR2 is YFSETQ. V shed 2 bases and J shed 2 bases, with 13 bases lying between them. This CDR3 is built from 15 residues. The CDR3 loop is CASSFATGRQETQYF. The CDR3 DNA is TGCGCCAGCAGCTTCGCCACGGGTCGGCAAGAGACCCAGTACTTC.

The chain couples TRBV2 to TRBJ2-3; D unclear. Trimming shortened V by 9 bases and J by 3 bases, and 13 bases separated the two germline ends. Per germline, CDR1 SNHLY and CDR2 FYNNEI. This CDR3 region has 13 residues. The CDR3 region has the DNA TGTGCCAGTCGCCAGGAATATACAGATACGCAGTATTTT. Protein: CASRQEYTDTQYF. The whole variable domain, filled in from reference TRBV2 and TRBJ2-3, reads EPEVTQTPSHQVTQMGQEVILRCVPISNHLYFYWYRQILGQKVEFLVSFYNNEISEKSEIFDDQFSVERPDGSNFTLKIRSTKLEDSAMYFCASRQEYTDTQYFGPGTRLTVL.

The J gene is TRBJ1-1, the V gene TRBV19, with D perhaps TRBD1 (5 bases). The germline V gene has CDR1 LNHDA and CDR2 SQIVND (reference sequence). The CDR3 runs to 14 residues. V lost 1 base, J lost 1 base, and 7 bases lay in between. The CDR3 bases are TGTGCCAGTAGTATAGTAACAGGGAACACTGAAGCTTTCTTT. Its translation is CASSIVTGNTEAFF. Drawing the rest from reference TRBV19 and TRBJ1-1, the complete variable domain is DGGITQSPKYLFRKEGQNVTLSCEQNLNHDAMYWYRQDPGQGLRLIYYSQIVNDFQKGDIAEGYSVSREKKESFPLTVTSAQKNPTAFYLCASSIVTGNTEAFFGQGTRLTVV.

This clone was seen only once. The chain carries TRBV6-5 and TRBJ2-7, with 7 bases fitting TRBD1. The CDR3 covers 13 residues. Germline trimming cut 2 bases from V and 6 bases from J; bases unmatched to any gene: 4. Germline V gene sequence: CDR1 MNHEY, CDR2 SVGAGI. In DNA, the CDR3 is TGTGCCAGCAGTTACGGGTCAGGGGGCGAGCAGTACTTC. The encoded protein is CASSYGSGGEQYF.

The chain joins TRBV6-5 to TRBJ2-7, with D perhaps TRBD2 (6 bases). In germline, CDR1 is MNHEY, CDR2 SVGAGI. The V gene lost 5 bases and the J gene lost 9 bases, with 20 bases spanning the gap. The CDR3 is 14 residues long. Here the CDR3 DNA reads TGTGCCAGCAGTCCCGGGACTTGGAGCTTAGGGCAGTACTTC. It translates to CASSPGTWSLGQYF.

The chain carries TRBV10-3 and TRBJ2-3; 8 positions agree with TRBD1. Germline assignment: CDR1 ENHRY and CDR2 SYGVKD. V was clipped by 10 bases and J by 0 bases; unmatched bases: 9. The CDR3 is 15 residues long. Here the CDR3 reads CASGDRLASTDTQYF. As DNA, the CDR3 is TGTGCCAGTGGGGACAGGCTAGCTAGCACAGATACGCAGTATTTT.

The chain carries TRBV15 and TRBJ2-5; D is possibly TRBD1 (5 bases). This CDR3 region has 15 residues. The germline V gene has CDR1 LNHNV and CDR2 YYDKDF (reference sequence). The ends were cut back, 1 base at V and 5 bases at J, with 14 bases in the middle. CDR3 amino acids: CATSRVPAPGETQYF. For the CDR3, the DNA is TGTGCCACCAGCAGAGTCCCGGCTCCAGGGGAGACCCAGTACTTC.

The rearrangement links TRBV6-5 to TRBJ1-4; 10 bases match TRBD1. The germline V gene has CDR1 MNHEY and CDR2 SVGAGI. The CDR3 loop spans 14 amino acids. The V segment lost 5 bases and the J segment 8 bases; nucleotides outside the gene matches: 5. CDR3 in DNA: TGTGCCAGCAGTACCGGGACAGGGGTGGAAAAACTGTTTTTT. Its protein product is CASSTGTGVEKLFF.

The chain is built from TRBV29-1 and TRBJ2-1; tentative D call: TRBD1 (5 bases). Trimming pared 6 bases from V and 8 bases from J, leaving 14 bases between. This CDR3 spans 12 amino acids. Germline CDR1 is SQVTM and CDR2 is ANQGSEA. This chain's CDR3 is CSVERQIDEQFF. The CDR3 bases are TGCAGCGTAGAAAGACAGATCGATGAGCAGTTCTTC.

The chain recombines TRBV7-2 with TRBJ2-1; the match to TRBD2 covers 9 bases. CDR3 length: 15 amino acids. Germline CDR1 SGHTA, CDR2 FQGNSA. Unmatched junction bases numbered 10, after V lost 4 bases and J lost 9 bases. DNA for the CDR3: TGTGCCAGCAGCTCCAAAGCGGGGGGTGGTGTTGAGCAGTTCTTC. Its protein is CASSSKAGGGVEQFF.

This clone was recorded only once. V and J are TRBV30 and TRBJ1-4; possible D gene TRBD1, 5 bases. The V gene's germline CDR1 is GTSNPN and CDR2 SVGIG (reference sequence). The CDR3 consists of 12 residues. The V end was cut by 4 bases, the J end by 6 bases, with 9 bases between. CDR3 bases: TGTGCCTGGAACCAGGGATATGAAAAACTGTTTTTT. This encodes CAWNQGYEKLFF.

This clone was picked up one time. This sequence joins TRBV5-1 and TRBJ2-3; 7 nucleotides match TRBD2. CDR1 is SGHRS, CDR2 YFSETQ, per germline. Trimming took 0 bases from V and 0 from J; bases not matched to a gene: 4. This CDR3 has 16 amino acids. For the CDR3, the DNA is TGCGCCAGCAGCTTGGTAGGCGGGGGTAGCACAGATACGCAGTATTTT. Encoded protein: CASSLVGGGSTDTQYF.

This clone has a handful of counts. The gene calls are TRBV27 and TRBJ2-1; 9 positions agree with TRBD1. CDR3 length equals 14 residues. Per germline, CDR1 MNHEY and CDR2 SMNVEV (reference sequence). Germline trimming cut 6 bases from V and 4 bases from J; bases unmatched to any gene: 4. The DNA for the CDR3 is TGTGCCAGCAGGGGACAGGGATTATACAATGAGCAGTTCTTC. Its protein product is CASRGQGLYNEQFF.

This chain joins TRBV23-1 and TRBJ1-5; D not resolved. TRBV23-1 counts as an open reading frame of uncertain function. The CDR3 spans 14 residues. Trimming removed 8 bases at V and 3 bases at J, with 14 bases between. CDR3 region: CASSTWAINQPQHF. The CDR3 DNA sequence: TGCGCCAGCTCAACTTGGGCCATCAATCAGCCCCAGCATTTT.